The sequence of this TCR beta chain was determined in a study of T cell responses to AZD1222 COVID-19 vaccine. Regarding the study as a whole: Only a handful of AZD1222 recipients tested seropositive at baseline. Possibly, clonal diversity was underestimated; donors were largely white British and included more females. Spike-specific TCR breadth and depth grew following two AZD1222 doses. With dominance at 160-218 and 743-854, vaccine-associated CD4 TCRs spanned spike.

Regarding this clone: Its antigen remains unknown.

The V gene end was trimmed by 6 bases and the J gene end by 5 bases; junction bases not matched to a gene: 1. Germline V gene lookup returns CDR1 LNHDA and CDR2 SQIVND (reference sequence). CDR3 length equals 14 residues. Using immunoSEQ multiplex PCR, the repertoire was profiled, and TCRdb retains in-frame clones only, with some absent. Among 200,000 to 250,000 clones listed, less than 95% were seen once. This TCR was sampled from an adult who received the MenACWY meningococcal vaccine as a control. Sequenced material: peripheral blood, taken 28 days after the second dose of the MenACWY control vaccine. The rearrangement links TRBV19 to TRBJ2-1; 13 bases agree with TRBD2. The CDR3 nucleotides read TGTGCCAGTAGGGGACTAGCGGGGAACAATGAGCAGTTCTTC. It codes for CASRGLAGNNEQFF.